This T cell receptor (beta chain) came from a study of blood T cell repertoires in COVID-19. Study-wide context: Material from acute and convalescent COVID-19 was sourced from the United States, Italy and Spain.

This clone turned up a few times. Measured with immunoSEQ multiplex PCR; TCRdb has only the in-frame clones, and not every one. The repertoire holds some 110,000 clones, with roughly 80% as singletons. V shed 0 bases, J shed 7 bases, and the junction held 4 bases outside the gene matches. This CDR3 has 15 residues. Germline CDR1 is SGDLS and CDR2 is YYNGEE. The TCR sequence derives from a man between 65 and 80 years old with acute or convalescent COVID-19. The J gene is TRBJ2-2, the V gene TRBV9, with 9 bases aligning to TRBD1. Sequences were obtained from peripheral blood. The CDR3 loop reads CASSVVGQGFGELFF. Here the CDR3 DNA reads TGTGCCAGCAGCGTAGTTGGACAGGGGTTCGGGGAGCTGTTTTTT.